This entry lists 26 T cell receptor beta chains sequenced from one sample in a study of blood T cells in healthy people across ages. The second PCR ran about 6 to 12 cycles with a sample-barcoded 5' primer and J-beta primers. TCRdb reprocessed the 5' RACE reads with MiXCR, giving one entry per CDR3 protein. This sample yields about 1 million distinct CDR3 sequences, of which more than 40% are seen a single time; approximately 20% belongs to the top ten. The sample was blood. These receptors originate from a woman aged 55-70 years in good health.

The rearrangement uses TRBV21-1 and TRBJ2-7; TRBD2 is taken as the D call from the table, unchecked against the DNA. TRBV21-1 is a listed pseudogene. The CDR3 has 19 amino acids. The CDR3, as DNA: TGTGCCAGCAGCAAAGCCGCTAAACTGGCAGGGGCCCTCTCCTACGAGCAGTACTTC. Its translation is CASSKAAKLAGALSYEQYF.

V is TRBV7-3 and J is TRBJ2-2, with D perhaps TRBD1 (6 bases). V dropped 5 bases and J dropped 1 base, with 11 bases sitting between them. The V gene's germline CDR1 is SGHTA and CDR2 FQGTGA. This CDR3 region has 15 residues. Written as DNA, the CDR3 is TGTGCCAGCAGCCCTAACAGGGTGAACACCGGGGAGCTGTTTTTT. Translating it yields CASSPNRVNTGELFF.

This CDR3 is CASRELAGAIMGEQYF. The CDR3 DNA is TGTGCCAGCAGAGAACTAGCGGGAGCGATTATGGGCGAGCAGTACTTC. The J gene is TRBJ2-4, the V gene TRBV28; 11 nucleotides line up with TRBD2. The J call is uncertain, as TRBJ2-7 better fits the DNA end. The germline CDR1 and CDR2 sequences are MDHEN and SYDVKM. The CDR3 is 16 residues long.

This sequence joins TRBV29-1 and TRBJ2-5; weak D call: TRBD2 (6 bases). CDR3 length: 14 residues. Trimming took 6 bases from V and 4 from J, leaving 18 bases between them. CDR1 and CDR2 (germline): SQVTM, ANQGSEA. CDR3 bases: TGCAGCGTCCTATGGCGGGAAGGGCGAGAGACCCAGTACTTC. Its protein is CSVLWREGRETQYF.

CDR3 nucleotide sequence: TGTGCCAGCAGTGGCGTCAGGGGCGGGGAGACCCAGTACTTC. Translation gives CASSGVRGGETQYF. V usage is TRBV2 and J usage is TRBJ2-5, with a tentative D call TRBD1 (6 bases). CDR3 length: 14 residues. The V end lost 4 bases, the J end lost 5 bases, and 14 bases lay between the germline ends. Looked up from germline, CDR1 is SNHLY and CDR2 is FYNNEI.

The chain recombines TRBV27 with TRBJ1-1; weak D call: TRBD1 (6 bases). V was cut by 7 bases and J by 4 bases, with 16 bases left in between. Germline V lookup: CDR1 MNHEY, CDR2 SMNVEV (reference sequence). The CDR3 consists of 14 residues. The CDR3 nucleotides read TGTGCCAGCACCGCGTGGGGGCAGGGCACTGAAGCTTTCTTT. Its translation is CASTAWGQGTEAFF.

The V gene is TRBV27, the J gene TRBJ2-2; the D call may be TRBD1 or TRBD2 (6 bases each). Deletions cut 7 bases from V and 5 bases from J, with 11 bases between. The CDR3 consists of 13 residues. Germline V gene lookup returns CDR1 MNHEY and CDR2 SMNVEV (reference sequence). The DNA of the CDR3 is TGTGCCAGCACCGGAGGGGGAACCGGGGAGCTGTTTTTT. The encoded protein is CASTGGGTGELFF.

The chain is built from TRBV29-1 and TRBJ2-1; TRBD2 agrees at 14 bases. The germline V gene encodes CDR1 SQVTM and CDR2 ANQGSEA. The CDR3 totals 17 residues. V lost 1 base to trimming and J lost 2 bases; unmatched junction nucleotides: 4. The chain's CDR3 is CSVEGAGLAGAYNEQFF. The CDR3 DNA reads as TGCAGCGTTGAAGGGGCGGGACTAGCGGGGGCCTACAATGAGCAGTTCTTC.

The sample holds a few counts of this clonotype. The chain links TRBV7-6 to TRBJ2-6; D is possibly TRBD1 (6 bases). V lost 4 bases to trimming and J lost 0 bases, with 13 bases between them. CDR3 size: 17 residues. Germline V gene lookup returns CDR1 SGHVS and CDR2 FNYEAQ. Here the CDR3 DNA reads TGTGCCAGCAGCTCTCGGGACACCCGCTCTGGGGCCAACGTCCTGACTTTC. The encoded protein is CASSSRDTRSGANVLTF.

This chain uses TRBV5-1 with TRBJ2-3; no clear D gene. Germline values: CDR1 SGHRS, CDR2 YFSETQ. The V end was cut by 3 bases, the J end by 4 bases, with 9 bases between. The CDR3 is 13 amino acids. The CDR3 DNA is TGCGCCAGCAGCTGGCCCCTTGCAGATACGCAGTATTTT. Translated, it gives CASSWPLADTQYF.

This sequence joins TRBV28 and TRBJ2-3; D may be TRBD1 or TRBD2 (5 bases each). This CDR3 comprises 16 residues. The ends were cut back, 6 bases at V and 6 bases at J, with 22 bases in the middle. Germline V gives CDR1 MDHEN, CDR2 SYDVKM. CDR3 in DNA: TGTGCCAGCAGCTTTAGGGGTGTGGGAGAGGTTGATACGCAGTATTTT. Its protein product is CASSFRGVGEVDTQYF.

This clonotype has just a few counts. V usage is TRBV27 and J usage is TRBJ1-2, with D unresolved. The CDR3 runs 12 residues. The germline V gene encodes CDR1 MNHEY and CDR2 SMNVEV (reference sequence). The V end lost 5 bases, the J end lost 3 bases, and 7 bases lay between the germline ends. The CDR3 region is CASSNNHYGYTF. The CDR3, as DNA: TGTGCCAGCAGTAACAACCACTATGGCTACACCTTC.

Here the CDR3 reads CASSQSGSLYNEQYF. CDR3 nucleotides: TGTGCCAGCAGCCAATCAGGATCCCTCTACAATGAGCAGTACTTC. This chain connects TRBV11-2 to TRBJ2-5, with no clear D. The V gene lost 5 bases and the J gene lost 11 bases, with 24 bases spanning the gap. Germline CDR1 reads SGHAT; CDR2 reads FQNNGV. This CDR3 spans 15 amino acids.

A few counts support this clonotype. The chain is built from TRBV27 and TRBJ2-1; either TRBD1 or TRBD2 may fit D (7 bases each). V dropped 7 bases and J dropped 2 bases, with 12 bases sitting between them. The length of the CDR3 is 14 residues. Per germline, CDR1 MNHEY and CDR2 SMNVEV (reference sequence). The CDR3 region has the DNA TGTGCCAGCACCCAGGGGGGGCCCTACAATGAGCAGTTCTTC. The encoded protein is CASTQGGPYNEQFF.

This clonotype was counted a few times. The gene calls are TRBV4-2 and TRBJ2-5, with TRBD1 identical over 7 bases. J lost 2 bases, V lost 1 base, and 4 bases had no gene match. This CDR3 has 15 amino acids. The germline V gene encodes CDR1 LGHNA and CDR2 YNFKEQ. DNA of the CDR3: TGTGCCAGCAGCCAAGCGGGACAGCCACAAGAGACCCAGTACTTC. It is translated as CASSQAGQPQETQYF.

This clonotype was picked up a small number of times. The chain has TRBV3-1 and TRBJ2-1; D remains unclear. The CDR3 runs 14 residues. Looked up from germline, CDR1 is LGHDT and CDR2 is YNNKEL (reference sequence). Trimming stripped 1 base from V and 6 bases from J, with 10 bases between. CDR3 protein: CASSQAAISNEQFF. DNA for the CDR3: TGTGCCAGCAGCCAAGCGGCTATTAGCAATGAGCAGTTCTTC.

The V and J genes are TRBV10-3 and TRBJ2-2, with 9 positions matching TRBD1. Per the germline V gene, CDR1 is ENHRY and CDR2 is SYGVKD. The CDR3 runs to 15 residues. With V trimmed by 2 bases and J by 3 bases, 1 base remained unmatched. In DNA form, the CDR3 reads TGTGCCATCAGTGAGCGACAGGGGGACACCGGGGAGCTGTTTTTT. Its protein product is CAISERQGDTGELFF.

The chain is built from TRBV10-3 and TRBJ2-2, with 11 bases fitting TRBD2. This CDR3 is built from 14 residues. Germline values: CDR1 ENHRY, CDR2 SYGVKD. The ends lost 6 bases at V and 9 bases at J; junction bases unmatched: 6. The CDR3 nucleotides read TGTGCCATCAGGACTAGCGGGGAGGTGAGGGAGCTGTTTTTT. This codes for CAIRTSGEVRELFF.

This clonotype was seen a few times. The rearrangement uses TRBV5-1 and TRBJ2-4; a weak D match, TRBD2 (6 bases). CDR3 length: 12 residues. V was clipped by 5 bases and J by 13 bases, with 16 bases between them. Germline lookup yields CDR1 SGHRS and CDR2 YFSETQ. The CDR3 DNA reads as TGCGCCAGCAGGAGGGAGACGGGGGAGCAGTACTTC. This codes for CASRRETGEQYF.

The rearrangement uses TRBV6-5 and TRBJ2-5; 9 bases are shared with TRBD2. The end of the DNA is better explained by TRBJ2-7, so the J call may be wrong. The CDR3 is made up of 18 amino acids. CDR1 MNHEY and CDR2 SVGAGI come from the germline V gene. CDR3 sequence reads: CASSFTGDEREASYEQYF. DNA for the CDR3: TGTGCCAGCAGTTTTACAGGGGATGAGCGGGAGGCTTCCTACGAGCAGTACTTC.

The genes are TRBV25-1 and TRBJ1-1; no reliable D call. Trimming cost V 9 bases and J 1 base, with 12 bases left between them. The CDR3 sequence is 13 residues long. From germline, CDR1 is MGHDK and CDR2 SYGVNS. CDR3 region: CASSRQQNTEAFF. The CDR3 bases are TGTGCCAGTTCCCGGCAGCAGAACACTGAAGCTTTCTTT.

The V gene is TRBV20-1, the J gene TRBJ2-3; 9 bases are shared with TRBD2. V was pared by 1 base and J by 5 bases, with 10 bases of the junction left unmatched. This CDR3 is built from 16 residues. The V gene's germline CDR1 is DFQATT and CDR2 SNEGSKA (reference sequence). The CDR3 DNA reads TGCAGTGCTAGAGGCCAGGGCCTAGCGGGGAAAGATACGCAGTATTTT. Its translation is CSARGQGLAGKDTQYF.

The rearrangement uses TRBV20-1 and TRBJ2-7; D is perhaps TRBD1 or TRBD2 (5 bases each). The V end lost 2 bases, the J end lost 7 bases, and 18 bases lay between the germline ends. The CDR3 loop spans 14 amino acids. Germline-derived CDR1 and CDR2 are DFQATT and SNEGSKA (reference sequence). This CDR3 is CSARRDRSYNEQYF. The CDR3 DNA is TGCAGTGCTAGAAGGGACCGATCCTACAATGAGCAGTACTTC.

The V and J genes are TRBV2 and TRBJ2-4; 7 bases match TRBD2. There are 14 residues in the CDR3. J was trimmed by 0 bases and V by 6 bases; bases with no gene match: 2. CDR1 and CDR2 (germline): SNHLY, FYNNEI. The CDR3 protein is CASRAGVAKNIQYF. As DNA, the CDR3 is TGTGCCAGCAGGGCGGGAGTAGCCAAAAACATTCAGTACTTC.

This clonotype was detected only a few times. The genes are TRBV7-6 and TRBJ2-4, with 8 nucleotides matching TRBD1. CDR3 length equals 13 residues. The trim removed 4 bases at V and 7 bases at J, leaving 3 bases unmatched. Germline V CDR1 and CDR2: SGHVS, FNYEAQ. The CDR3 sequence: CASSSYRGNIQYF. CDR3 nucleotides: TGTGCCAGCAGCTCATACAGGGGGAACATTCAGTACTTC.

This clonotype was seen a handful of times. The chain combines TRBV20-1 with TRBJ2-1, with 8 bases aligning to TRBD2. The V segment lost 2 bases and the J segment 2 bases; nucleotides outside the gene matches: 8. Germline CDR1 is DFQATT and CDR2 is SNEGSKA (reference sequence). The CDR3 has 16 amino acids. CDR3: CSARPTSGPAYNEQFF. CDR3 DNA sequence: TGCAGTGCTAGACCCACTAGCGGTCCCGCCTACAATGAGCAGTTCTTC.